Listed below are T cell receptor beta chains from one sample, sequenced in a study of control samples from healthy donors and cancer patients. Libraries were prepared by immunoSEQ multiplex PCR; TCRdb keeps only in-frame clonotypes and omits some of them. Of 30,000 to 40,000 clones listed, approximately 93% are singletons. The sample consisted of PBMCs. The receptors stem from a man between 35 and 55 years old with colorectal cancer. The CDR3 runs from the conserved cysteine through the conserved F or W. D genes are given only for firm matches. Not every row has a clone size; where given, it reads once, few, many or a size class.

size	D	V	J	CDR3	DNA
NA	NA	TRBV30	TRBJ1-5	CAWSVPPSNQPQHF	TGTGCCTGGAGTGTACCCCCGAGCAATCAGCCCCAGCATTTT
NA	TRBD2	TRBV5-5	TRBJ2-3	CASSWRGSGSTDTQYF	TGTGCCAGCAGCTGGAGGGGTAGCGGGAGCACAGATACGCAGTATTTT
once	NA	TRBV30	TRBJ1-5	CAWSGDSNQPQHF	TGTGCCTGGAGCGGGGACAGCAATCAGCCCCAGCATTTT
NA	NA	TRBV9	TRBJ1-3	CASSRGVGNSGNTIYF	TGTGCCAGCAGCAGAGGGGTGGGGAACTCTGGAAACACCATATATTTT
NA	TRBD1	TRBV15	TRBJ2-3	CATSEGTAYTDTQYF	TGTGCCACCAGCGAAGGGACAGCCTACACAGATACGCAGTATTTT
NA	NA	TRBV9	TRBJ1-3	CASSVGEGVTGNTIYF	TGTGCCAGCAGCGTAGGGGAGGGGGTAACTGGAAACACCATATATTTT
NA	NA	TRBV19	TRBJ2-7	CASSITGISYEQYF	TGTGCCAGTAGTATAACAGGGATATCCTACGAGCAGTACTTC
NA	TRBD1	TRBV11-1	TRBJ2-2	CASSFNRGRSTGELFF	TGTGCCAGCAGCTTTAACAGGGGGCGTAGCACCGGGGAGCTGTTTTTT
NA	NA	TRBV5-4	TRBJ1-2	CASRGREGPYNYGYTF	TGTGCCAGCAGGGGACGCGAGGGGCCCTATAACTATGGCTACACCTTC
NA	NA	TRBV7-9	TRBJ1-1	CASSLVGNTEAFF	TGTGCCAGCAGCTTAGTCGGAAACACTGAAGCTTTCTTT
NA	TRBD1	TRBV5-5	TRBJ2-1	CASSRTLGATGGGQFF	TGTGCCAGCAGCCGTACCTTGGGAGCCACAGGGGGTGGGCAGTTCTTC
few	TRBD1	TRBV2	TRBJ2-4	CASSSQGGIQYF	TGTGCCAGCAGCTCACAGGGGGGAATTCAGTACTTC
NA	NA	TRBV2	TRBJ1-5	CASRQADTSNQPQHF	TGTGCCAGCAGGCAGGCAGACACTAGCAATCAGCCCCAGCATTTT
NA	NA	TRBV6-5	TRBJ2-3	CAGSYRGRSTDTQYF	TGTGCCGGCAGTTACCGGGGTCGAAGCACAGATACGCAGTATTTT
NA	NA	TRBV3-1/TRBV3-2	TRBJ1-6	CASSQERNSPLHF	TGTGCCAGCAGCCAAGAGAGAAATTCACCCCTCCACTTT
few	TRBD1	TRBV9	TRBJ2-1	CASSVTPGQGTYNEQFF	TGTGCCAGCAGCGTAACTCCGGGACAGGGAACCTACAATGAGCAGTTCTTC
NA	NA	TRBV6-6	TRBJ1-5	CASSSQGEVSQPQHF	TGTGCCAGCAGCTCACAGGGAGAGGTTTCTCAGCCCCAGCATTTT
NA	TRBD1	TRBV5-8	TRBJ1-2	CASSLEGTGRNYGYTF	TGTGCCAGCAGCTTGGAGGGGACAGGGAGGAACTATGGCTACACCTTC
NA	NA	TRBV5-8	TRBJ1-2	CASTRTYGYTF	TGTGCCAGCACCCGAACCTATGGCTACACCTTC
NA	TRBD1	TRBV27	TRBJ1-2	CASSSRGQGNYGYTF	TGTGCCAGCAGTTCCAGGGGACAGGGAAACTATGGCTACACCTTC
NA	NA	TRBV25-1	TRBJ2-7	CASSRLSAYEQYF	TGTGCCAGCAGTAGACTCTCTGCCTACGAGCAGTACTTC
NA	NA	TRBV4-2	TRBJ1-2	CASSQDLNTNYGYTF	TGTGCCAGCAGCCAAGATCTGAACACAAACTATGGCTACACCTTC
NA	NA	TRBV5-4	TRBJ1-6	CASSGGIYNSPLHF	TGTGCCAGCAGCGGCGGGATCTATAATTCACCCCTCCACTTT
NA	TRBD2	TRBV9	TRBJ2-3	CASSVLSSGGRATQYF	TGTGCCAGCAGCGTTCTTTCTAGCGGGGGTAGGGCTACGCAGTATTTT
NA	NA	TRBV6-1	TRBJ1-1	CASSEWAKNTEAFF	TGTGCCAGCAGTGAATGGGCCAAGAACACTGAAGCTTTCTTT
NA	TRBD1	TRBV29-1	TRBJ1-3	CSVEWTGESGNTIYF	TGCAGCGTTGAATGGACAGGGGAGTCTGGAAACACCATATATTTT
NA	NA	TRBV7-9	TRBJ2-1	CASSSYRTSHNEQFF	TGTGCCAGCAGCTCTTATAGGACAAGTCACAATGAGCAGTTCTTC
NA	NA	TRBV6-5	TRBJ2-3	CASSYSLTDTQYF	TGTGCCAGCAGTTACTCCCTCACAGATACGCAGTATTTT
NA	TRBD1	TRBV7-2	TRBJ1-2	CASSLVGGGTGRGGYTF	TGTGCCAGCAGCTTAGTGGGAGGGGGGACAGGGAGAGGAGGCTACACCTTC
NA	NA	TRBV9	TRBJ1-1	CASSALQGGAEAFF	TGTGCCAGCAGCGCCTTACAGGGTGGTGCTGAAGCTTTCTTT
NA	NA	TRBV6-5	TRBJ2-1	CASSYAKGQTYNEQFF	TGTGCCAGCAGTTACGCGAAAGGACAGACCTACAATGAGCAGTTCTTC
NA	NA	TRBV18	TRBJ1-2	CASSPSVSYGYTF	TGTGCCAGCTCCCCGTCAGTGAGCTATGGCTACACCTTC
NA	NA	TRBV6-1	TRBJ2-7	CASSENGAARKQYF	TGTGCCAGCAGTGAAAACGGGGCTGCTAGGAAGCAATACTTC
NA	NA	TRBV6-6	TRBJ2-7	CASSYQTGYEQYF	TGTGCCAGCAGTTACCAGACAGGCTACGAGCAGTACTTC
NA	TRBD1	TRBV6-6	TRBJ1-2	CASSYSNPGGDYGYTF	TGTGCCAGCAGTTACTCCAATCCAGGGGGCGACTATGGCTACACCTTC
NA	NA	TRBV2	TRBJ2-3	CASSEVRNEPSTDTQYF	TGTGCCAGCAGTGAAGTTCGGAACGAACCTAGCACAGATACGCAGTATTTT
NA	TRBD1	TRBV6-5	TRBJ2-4	CASRPSQGAGNIQYF	TGTGCCAGCCGACCTTCTCAGGGGGCGGGAAACATTCAGTACTTC
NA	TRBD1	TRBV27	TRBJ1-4	CASSLSQGRGREKLFF	TGTGCCAGCAGTTTATCTCAGGGCAGGGGGAGGGAAAAACTGTTTTTT
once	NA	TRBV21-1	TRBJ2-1	CASSPQRRYRSYNEQFF	TGTGCCAGCAGCCCTCAGCGGAGGTACAGGAGCTACAATGAGCAGTTCTTC
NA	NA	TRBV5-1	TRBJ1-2	CASSPLGQAIYGYTF	TGCGCCAGCAGTCCTCTTGGGCAGGCGATCTATGGCTACACCTTC
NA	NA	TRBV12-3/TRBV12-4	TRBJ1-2	CASSLGSATGYTF	TGTGCCAGCAGTTTAGGGTCAGCGACGGGCTACACCTTC
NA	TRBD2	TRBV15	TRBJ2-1	CATSREGLTTYPYNEQFF	TGTGCCACCAGCAGAGAGGGACTAACGACCTATCCCTACAATGAGCAGTTCTTC
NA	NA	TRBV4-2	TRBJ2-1	CASSRLSNEQFF	TGTGCCAGCAGCCGGTTGTCAAATGAGCAGTTCTTC
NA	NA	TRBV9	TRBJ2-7	CASSVGPGLTYEQYF	TGTGCCAGCAGCGTAGGGCCGGGGTTGACCTACGAGCAGTACTTC
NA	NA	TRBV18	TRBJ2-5	CASSPQGGETQYF	TGTGCCAGCTCACCACAGGGTGGGGAGACCCAGTACTTC
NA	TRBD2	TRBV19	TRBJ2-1	CASSGGGDLPQFF	TGTGCCAGTAGCGGCGGGGGGGACTTACCGCAGTTCTTC